Listed below are T cell receptor beta chains from one sample, sequenced in a study of identical twins. TCRdb itself ran the 5' RACE reads through MiXCR, one entry per CDR3 protein. This table holds about 240,000 distinct CDR3 sequences, roughly an eighth found once. The sample also formed part of further work on yellow fever vaccine responses in identical twins.

The sequencing sample was made of memory (CD45RO+) T cells sorted from blood. Every receptor here comes from a woman younger than 30 in good health. CDR3s include the opening cysteine and the closing phenylalanine or tryptophan. The D gene is left open where the match is weak. Clone size is given for some rows only: seen once, a few or many times, or a class if the clone is expanded.

>TRBV3-1|13|TRBJ1-2|TRBD1|-
CASSRGTAYGYTF
TGTGCCAGCAGCCGCGGGACAGCCTACGGCTACACCTTC
>TRBV9|13|TRBJ2-1|-|many
CASSGPYANEQFF
TGTGCCAGCAGCGGACCCTATGCCAATGAGCAGTTCTTC
>TRBV24-1|17|TRBJ2-5|-|-
CATSDTDARGARGTQYF
TGTGCCACCAGTGATACCGACGCCCGGGGGGCGCGCGGGACCCAGTACTTC
>TRBV20-1|12|TRBJ1-1|TRBD1|few
CSVGQIATEAFF
TGCAGTGTGGGACAGATCGCCACTGAAGCTTTCTTT
>TRBV5-1|11|TRBJ2-1|-|many
CASSLANEQFF
TGCGCCAGCAGCTTGGCCAATGAGCAGTTCTTC
>TRBV6-1|12|TRBJ1-1|-|few
CASSEDDEVAFF
TGTGCCAGCAGTGAAGATGATGAAGTAGCTTTCTTT
>TRBV10-3|14|TRBJ2-7|-|many
CAISVAGQRYEQYF
TGTGCCATCAGTGTCGCGGGGCAGAGATACGAGCAGTACTTC
>TRBV29-1|11|TRBJ1-2|-|-
CSVEGNYGYTF
TGCAGCGTTGAAGGAAACTATGGCTACACCTTC
>TRBV25-1|13|TRBJ2-1|-|many
CASLGRAYNEQFF
TGTGCCAGCCTAGGTCGGGCCTACAATGAGCAGTTCTTC
>TRBV14|14|TRBJ2-7|TRBD2|few
CASSTSDLFYEQYF
TGTGCCAGTTCGACTAGCGACCTTTTCTACGAGCAGTACTTC
>TRBV5-1|14|TRBJ2-5|-|-
CASSPNVGVETQYF
TGCGCCAGCAGCCCGAACGTAGGGGTGGAGACCCAGTACTTC
>TRBV20-1|13|TRBJ2-2|-|many
CSASGSNTGELFF
TGCAGTGCTAGTGGGTCGAACACCGGGGAGCTGTTTTTT
>TRBV2|15|TRBJ2-7|-|few
CASRRIRQGTYEQYF
TGTGCCAGCAGACGAATAAGGCAAGGGACCTACGAGCAGTACTTC
>TRBV5-1|13|TRBJ2-3|TRBD1|many
CASSTRTGDTQYF
TGCGCCAGCAGCACCCGGACAGGCGATACGCAGTATTTT
>TRBV20-1|16|TRBJ2-5|TRBD2|few
CSARPLLAGKQETQYF
TGCAGTGCTAGACCATTACTAGCGGGGAAGCAAGAGACCCAGTACTTC
>TRBV29-1|13|TRBJ1-2|-|many
CSVQRWGGYGYTF
TGCAGCGTCCAAAGATGGGGGGGTTATGGCTACACCTTC
>TRBV27|17|TRBJ2-7|TRBD2|-
CASSPRTSGGFSYEQYF
TGTGCCAGCAGTCCCCGGACTAGCGGGGGTTTTTCCTACGAGCAGTACTTC
>TRBV20-1|12|TRBJ1-2|-|few
CITLGSYYGYTF
TGCATCACCTTAGGGTCATACTATGGCTACACCTTC
>TRBV7-2|13|TRBJ1-5|-|-
CASSIKVGQPQHF
TGTGCCAGCAGTATCAAAGTCGGTCAGCCCCAGCATTTT
>TRBV6-2/TRBV6-3|12|TRBJ1-1|-|-
CASSSRRNEAFF
TGTGCCAGCAGTTCCCGACGGAATGAAGCTTTCTTT
>TRBV5-1|16|TRBJ2-1|TRBD2|many
CASSLGLAGGYNEQFF
TGCGCCAGCAGCTTGGGACTAGCGGGGGGGTACAATGAGCAGTTCTTC
>TRBV10-2|14|TRBJ2-3|-|-
CASTGGLLTDTQYF
TGCGCCAGTACGGGCGGGCTTCTCACAGATACGCAGTATTTT
>TRBV24-1|14|TRBJ1-2|TRBD1|-
CATSRTGANYGYTF
TGTGCCACCAGTCGGACAGGGGCCAACTATGGCTACACCTTC
>TRBV7-8|20|TRBJ1-5|TRBD1|many
CASTYATGGYSMIANQPQHF
TGTGCCAGCACTTATGCCACAGGGGGCTACTCCATGATCGCCAATCAGCCCCAGCATTTT
>TRBV12-3/TRBV12-4|12|TRBJ2-1|-|few
CASSLRDAEQFF
TGTGCCAGCAGTTTAAGGGACGCCGAGCAGTTCTTC
>TRBV20-1|15|TRBJ2-7|TRBD2|-
CSARVLASGVYEQYF
TGCAGTGCTAGGGTTTTGGCTAGCGGGGTCTACGAGCAGTACTTC
>TRBV4-3|14|TRBJ2-7|-|-
CASSQDGRTYEQYF
TGCGCCAGCAGCCAAGATGGCCGAACCTACGAGCAGTACTTC
>TRBV5-6|15|TRBJ2-2|-|few
CASSLAAQNTGELFF
TGTGCCAGCAGCTTGGCCGCACAGAACACCGGGGAGCTGTTTTTT
>TRBV5-6|16|TRBJ2-2|-|few
CASSSLSRDFTGELFF
TGTGCCAGCAGCTCCTTGTCCCGGGACTTTACCGGGGAGCTGTTTTTT
>TRBV5-1|13|TRBJ2-1|TRBD2|-
CASSRGGSNEQLF
TGCGCCAGCAGCCGGGGGGGTTCTAATGAGCAGCTCTTC
>TRBV11-2|15|TRBJ2-1|TRBD1|few
CASSLKGAGIHEQFF
TGTGCCAGCAGCTTAAAGGGGGCCGGTATCCATGAGCAGTTCTTC
>TRBV5-6|15|TRBJ1-3|-|few
CASSSGATSGNTIYF
TGTGCCAGCAGCTCAGGAGCGACCTCTGGAAACACCATATATTTT
>TRBV4-2|14|TRBJ2-7|-|many
CASSRSDPSYEQYF
TGTGCCAGCAGTCGTAGCGACCCCTCCTACGAGCAGTACTTC
>TRBV5-1|14|TRBJ2-7|TRBD1|few
CASSWGGDSYEQYF
TGCGCCAGCAGCTGGGGTGGGGACAGCTACGAGCAGTACTTC
>TRBV24-1|16|TRBJ2-1|TRBD2|many
CATSERGGRSYNEQFF
TGTGCCACCAGTGAACGGGGGGGCCGCTCCTACAATGAGCAGTTCTTC
>TRBV5-1|14|TRBJ2-3|-|few
CASNPSGSTDTQYF
TGCGCCAGCAACCCCTCTGGGAGCACAGATACGCAGTATTTT
>TRBV7-9|12|TRBJ2-3|-|few
CASSQAERTQYF
TGTGCCAGCAGCCAAGCTGAACGGACGCAGTATTTT
>TRBV20-1|12|TRBJ2-5|-|few
CSATTVGETQYF
TGCAGTGCTACCACGGTGGGGGAGACCCAGTACTTC
>TRBV11-1|14|TRBJ2-3|-|-
CASSLATGTNTQYF
TGTGCCAGCAGCTTAGCCACCGGGACCAATACGCAGTATTTT
>TRBV6-7|16|TRBJ2-5|-|-
CASSYSPGGRWETQYF
TGTGCCAGCAGTTACTCGCCGGGTGGAAGATGGGAGACCCAGTACTTC
>TRBV11-2|17|TRBJ2-1|TRBD2|-
CASSLGLYSGGYNEQFF
TGTGCCAGCAGCTTAGGCCTCTATAGCGGGGGGTACAATGAGCAGTTCTTC
>TRBV20-1|15|TRBJ2-7|TRBD2|few
CSATKGLAGGHEQYF
TGCAGTGCTACTAAGGGACTAGCGGGAGGGCACGAGCAGTACTTC
>TRBV3-1|15|TRBJ2-2|TRBD1|-
CASSPRDRNTGELFF
TGTGCCAGCAGCCCCCGGGACAGGAACACCGGGGAGCTGTTTTTT
>TRBV2|15|TRBJ2-2|-|-
CASSGTGKNTGELFF
TGTGCCAGCAGCGGGACTGGGAAGAACACCGGGGAGCTGTTTTTT
>TRBV11-2|18|TRBJ2-7|TRBD2|-
CARTPRLAGFLPSYEQYF
TGTGCCAGAACCCCTCGACTAGCGGGATTCCTCCCCTCCTACGAGCAGTACTTC
>TRBV20-1|15|TRBJ2-3|TRBD2|many
CSARPTSGRGDTQYF
TGCAGTGCTAGGCCGACTAGCGGGAGAGGAGATACGCAGTATTTT
>TRBV12-3/TRBV12-4|16|TRBJ2-7|TRBD2|once
CASSLRGTSSSYEQYF
TGTGCCAGCAGTTTAAGGGGGACTAGCTCTTCCTACGAGCAGTACTTC
>TRBV20-1|14|TRBJ2-2|-|few
CSAARDYNTGELFF
TGCAGTGCTGCTCGAGACTACAACACCGGGGAGCTGTTTTTT
>TRBV3-1|14|TRBJ2-2|-|-
CACSPPRVTGELFF
TGTGCCTGCAGCCCTCCTCGAGTCACCGGGGAGCTGTTTTTT
>TRBV29-1|12|TRBJ1-2|-|few
CSVRGLSYGYTF
TGCAGCGTCCGGGGACTCTCCTATGGCTACACCTTC
>TRBV25-1|20|TRBJ2-7|TRBD2|many
CASSASRREGIAGGDYEQYF
TGTGCCAGCAGTGCATCAAGGAGAGAGGGAATAGCGGGAGGCGACTACGAGCAGTACTTC
>TRBV18|16|TRBJ2-4|-|few
CASSPVSGLAKNIQYF
TGTGCCAGCTCACCGGTCTCGGGGCTAGCCAAAAACATTCAGTACTTC
>TRBV27|16|TRBJ2-1|TRBD2|-
CASRGLAGDSYNEQFF
TGTGCCAGCAGAGGACTAGCGGGGGACTCCTACAATGAGCAGTTCTTC
>TRBV14|14|TRBJ1-2|-|many
CASSQVSQGYGYTF
TGTGCCAGCAGCCAAGTATCACAGGGATATGGCTACACCTTC
>TRBV12-3/TRBV12-4|16|TRBJ2-6|-|few
CASTQTRGPGANVLTF
TGTGCCAGCACCCAAACCCGGGGACCAGGGGCCAACGTCCTGACTTTC
>TRBV5-8|15|TRBJ2-7|-|-
CASSLASRVSHEQYF
TGTGCCAGCAGCTTGGCCTCCAGGGTTTCCCACGAGCAGTACTTC
>TRBV5-5|12|TRBJ2-3|-|-
CASGPGRDTQYF
TGTGCCAGCGGCCCCGGGAGAGATACGCAGTATTTT
>TRBV7-2|17|TRBJ2-6|-|-
CASSLGVRTSGANVLTF
TGTGCCAGCAGCTTAGGAGTCAGAACCTCTGGGGCCAACGTCCTGACTTTC
>TRBV28|10|TRBJ2-1|-|few
CATQDNEQFF
TGTGCCACCCAGGATAATGAGCAGTTCTTC
>TRBV7-2|14|TRBJ2-7|-|few
CASSSGRGSYEQYF
TGTGCCAGCAGTTCCGGACGCGGCTCCTACGAGCAGTACTTC